This entry features one TCR beta chain sequence. Its antigen remains unidentified. The data originate from a study of cytomegalovirus exposure and HLA in healthy donors. Points from the study as a whole: The authors listed approximately 160 TCR beta chains as cytomegalovirus-associated.

A 120-subject validation cohort, separate from the approximately 700-subject first cohort, supplied the donors. TCRdb's table, derived via immunoSEQ multiplex PCR, lists solely in-frame clones and lacks some. The sample carries 200,000 to 250,000 clones, 80% to 85% recorded once. Germline CDR1 ENHRY, CDR2 SYGVKD. The CDR3 extends over 12 amino acids. V gave up 6 bases and J gave up 4 bases, with 9 bases separating them. The gene calls are TRBV10-3 and TRBJ1-2; a possible D gene is TRBD1 (5 bases). This TCR came from a woman aged 25 to 45 in good health and CMV-seropositive. The material sequenced was PBMCs. CDR3 in DNA: TGTGCCATCAGAGACAGAAGCTATGGCTACACCTTC. Translating it yields CAIRDRSYGYTF.